Listed here are 25 T cell receptor beta chains from one sample, sequenced in a study of tumor-infiltrating lymphocytes in glioblastoma multiforme. TCRB libraries came from RNA via three nested multiplex PCR rounds. TCRdb fed the multiplex PCR reads into MiXCR, producing one record per CDR3 protein. This sample has 10,000 to 15,000 distinct CDR3 sequences, with roughly 67% found just once. Specimen: brain tumor tissue. These receptors were collected from a male donor with glioblastoma.

The chain recombines TRBV20-1 with TRBJ2-7; D gene uncertain. With 8 bases removed from V and 2 bases from J, the gap between germline ends came to 13 bases. The germline CDR1 and CDR2 sequences are DFQATT and SNEGSKA (reference sequence). The CDR3 consists of 12 residues. The CDR3 here is CSTKVGPYEQYF. DNA for the CDR3: TGCAGTACTAAGGTGGGTCCCTACGAGCAGTACTTC.

This chain connects TRBV11-3 to TRBJ2-7; D is perhaps TRBD2 (6 bases). The V end was cut by 5 bases, the J end by 2 bases, with 13 bases between. The CDR3 has 14 residues. Germline-derived CDR1 and CDR2 are SGHNT and YENEEA. CDR3 amino acids: CASSAGLAAYEQYF. Written as DNA, the CDR3 is TGTGCCAGCAGCGCGGGACTGGCCGCCTACGAGCAGTACTTC.

This chain joins TRBV6-2 or TRBV6-3 and TRBJ2-1; the match to TRBD2 covers 8 bases. Losses at the gene ends were 8 bases for V and 9 bases for J; bases not matched to a gene: 18. Germline V gene lookup returns CDR1 MNHEY and CDR2 SVGEGT. The CDR3 is made up of 16 amino acids. In DNA, the CDR3 is TGTGCCAGCCTACTAGCGGAGGGGCCTGCTCGAGGTGAGCAGTTCTTC. Translation gives CASLLAEGPARGEQFF.

V usage is TRBV5-4 and J usage is TRBJ1-2; D might be TRBD1 (5 bases). CDR3 length: 16 amino acids. The ends were cut back, 0 bases at V and 4 bases at J, with 16 bases in the middle. Looked up from germline, CDR1 is SGHNT and CDR2 is YYREEE (reference sequence). This CDR3 reads CASSLDNRQLTYGYTF. Here the CDR3 DNA reads TGTGCCAGCAGCTTGGACAACAGGCAGTTAACCTATGGCTACACCTTC. The complete variable domain, with remaining parts taken from reference TRBV5-4 and TRBJ1-2, reads ETGVTQSPTHLIKTRGQQVTLRCSSQSGHNTVSWYQQALGQGPQFIFQYYREEENGRGNFPPRFSGLQFPNYSSELNVNALELDDSALYLCASSLDNRQLTYGYTFGSGTRLTVV.

This clonotype rates as medium-sized. The V gene is TRBV6-5, the J gene TRBJ1-2; the match to TRBD1 covers 9 bases. CDR1 is MNHEY and CDR2 is SVGAGI in the germline V gene. The CDR3 has 17 residues. The junction had 11 bases not matched to a gene; V was cut back by 0 bases and J by 6 bases. CDR3 DNA sequence: TGTGCCAGCAGTTACTCGAAGGTCCTGGACAGGGGAAATGGCTACACCTTC. Amino acid sequence: CASSYSKVLDRGNGYTF.

This rearrangement joins TRBV11-2 to TRBJ2-7, with D uncertain. The V gene's germline CDR1 is SGHAT and CDR2 FQNNGV. V lost 5 bases and J lost 5, with 10 bases in between. This CDR3 region has 12 residues. CDR3: CASSPYSDEQYF. CDR3 in DNA: TGTGCCAGCAGCCCGTACTCGGACGAGCAGTACTTC.

A single count supports this clonotype. The chain uses TRBV5-1 and TRBJ2-5; possibly TRBD1 for D (6 bases). CDR3 length equals 13 residues. Germline V lookup: CDR1 SGHRS, CDR2 YFSETQ. V lost 7 bases and J lost 2, with 12 bases in between. CDR3 sequence reads: CASRGQIQETQYF. DNA of the CDR3: TGCGCCAGCCGCGGACAGATACAAGAGACCCAGTACTTC.

The chain combines TRBV20-1 with TRBJ2-1, with unresolved D. Germline V CDR1 and CDR2: DFQATT, SNEGSKA (reference sequence). The CDR3 is 11 amino acids. Trimming stripped 3 bases from V and 8 bases from J, with 8 bases between. The CDR3 DNA reads as TGCAGTGCTAGTGGTCGGGATGAGCAGTTCTTC. Amino acids: CSASGRDEQFF.

A remark on this clonotype: Mismatch with germline at one junction end may stem from a read error. This chain joins TRBV4-1 and TRBJ2-2; weak D call: TRBD1 (5 bases). The germline gives CDR1 MGHRA, CDR2 YSYEKL. The CDR3 extends over 16 amino acids. CDR3 sequence (DNA): TGCGCCAGCAGCCAAGGCAGGGTAGGGAACACCCGGGAGCTGTTTTTT. Amino acids: CASSQGRVGNTRELFF.

This clonotype is termed medium-sized. This rearrangement joins TRBV5-6 to TRBJ2-7, with D maybe TRBD2 (5 bases). Germline V gene sequence: CDR1 SGHDT, CDR2 YYEEEE. The CDR3 is made up of 13 amino acids. The ends were cut back, 1 base at V and 5 bases at J, with 10 bases in the middle. The CDR3 loop is CASSLTSLHEQYF. The DNA of the CDR3 is TGTGCCAGCAGCTTGACTAGTCTCCACGAGCAGTACTTC.

As regards this clonotype: This sequence may be a read error, since a much larger clone differs from it by one base. This chain links TRBV5-1 with TRBJ2-3, with 10 bases aligning to TRBD2. The germline V gene encodes CDR1 SGHRS and CDR2 YFSETQ. V shed 0 bases and J 3 bases; nucleotides not matched to a gene: 7. The CDR3 sequence is 17 residues long. The CDR3 region is CASSLAIAGGWTDTQYF. CDR3 DNA sequence: TGCGCCAGCAGCTTGGCCATAGCGGGAGGATGGACAGATACGCAGTATTTT. Using reference TRBV5-1 and TRBJ2-3 for the parts outside the CDR3, the full variable domain is KAGVTQTPRYLIKTRGQQVTLSCSPISGHRSVSWYQQTPGQGLQFLFEYFSETQRNKGNFPGRFSGRQFSNSRSEMNVSTLELGDSALYLCASSLAIAGGWTDTQYFGPGTRLTVL.

This clonotype turned up a few times. The chain combines TRBV11-3 with TRBJ2-1; 8 bases map to TRBD2. J gave up 4 bases and V 1 base, and 3 bases lay outside the gene matches. This CDR3 has 15 amino acids. Looked up from germline, CDR1 is SGHNT and CDR2 is YENEEA. CDR3 DNA sequence: TGTGCCAGCAGCTTAGCCGGGAGGGAATACAATGAGCAGTTCTTC. Its protein is CASSLAGREYNEQFF.

On this clonotype: Since the CDR3 does not end with the conserved phenylalanine or tryptophan, this likely comes from a read error. The rearrangement uses TRBV12-3 or TRBV12-4 and TRBJ2-7, with D hard to call. The CDR3 is 13 residues long. This CDR3 reads CASGLLNYYEQYS. DNA for the CDR3: TGTGCCAGCGGTTTATTAAACTACTACGAGCAGTACTCC.

This clonotype was detected only a few times. The germline gene is not matched at one end of the junction; a read error may be the cause. The chain has TRBV20-1 and TRBJ1-1; 8 bases agree with TRBD1. This CDR3 is 17 amino acids long. Germline CDR1 DFQATT, CDR2 SNEGSKA (reference sequence). CDR3 residues: CSARGPDIRGQNTEAIF. The CDR3 DNA sequence: TGCAGTGCTAGAGGGCCGGACATCAGGGGGCAGAATACTGAAGCTATCTTT.

Turning to this clonotype: The junction and the germline gene differ at one end; a read error may be behind it. CDR3: CAISEPGTAYEQYF. In nucleotides, the CDR3 is TGTGCCATCAGTGAGCCAGGGACGGCCTACGAGCAGTACTTT. The chain carries TRBV10-3 and TRBJ2-7; the D call may be TRBD1 or TRBD2 (5 bases each). Germline V gene data show CDR1 as ENHRY and CDR2 as SYGVKD. The CDR3 consists of 14 residues.

The gene calls are TRBV6-1 and TRBJ2-1; D remains ambiguous. Germline CDR1 is MNHNS and CDR2 is SASEGT. The CDR3 is 15 amino acids. DNA of the CDR3: TGTGCAGGCAGTGAAGAAGTCGTAACATACAATGAGCAGTTCTTC. This gives the protein CAGSEEVVTYNEQFF.

Turning to this clonotype: This may stem from a read error, because a much larger clone lies one nucleotide away. V usage is TRBV5-1 and J usage is TRBJ2-5; D unresolved. The germline V gene encodes CDR1 SGHRS and CDR2 YFSETQ. The CDR3 length is 14 residues. This CDR3 is CASSLGTTQEAQYF. The CDR3 DNA reads as TGCGCCAGCAGCTTGGGAACTACCCAAGAGGCCCAGTACTTC.

This clonotype was recorded many times. V and J are TRBV7-3 and TRBJ2-1; 9 positions match TRBD2. Germline CDR1 reads SGHTA; CDR2 reads FQGTGA. Losses at the gene ends were 5 bases for V and 6 bases for J; bases not matched to a gene: 8. This CDR3 is 15 amino acids long. Written as DNA, the CDR3 is TGTGCCAGCAGCGTCACTAGCGGGCCCTTCAATGAGCAGTTCTTC. As protein: CASSVTSGPFNEQFF.

This sequence joins TRBV28 and TRBJ1-6; 9 bases line up with TRBD1. There are 14 residues in the CDR3. V was clipped by 8 bases and J by 10 bases; unmatched bases: 9. Germline CDR1 is MDHEN and CDR2 is SYDVKM. The CDR3, as DNA: TGTGCCAGCGGCCGGGACAGGGTCCCCTCACCCCTCCACTTT. It encodes CASGRDRVPSPLHF.

This clonotype is judged medium-sized. The chain has TRBV10-3 and TRBJ1-1; D gene unclear. This CDR3 comprises 14 residues. Germline assignment: CDR1 ENHRY and CDR2 SYGVKD. Trimming removed 5 bases from V and 3 bases from J, with 13 bases in between. This chain's CDR3 is CAISQQATDTEAFF. The CDR3 nucleotides read TGTGCCATCAGTCAACAAGCCACGGACACTGAAGCTTTCTTT.

In this sample, this clonotype is medium-sized. The chain couples TRBV6-5 to TRBJ2-1; 10 nucleotides agree with TRBD2. The CDR3 extends over 19 amino acids. The V and J ends lost 5 bases and 1 base, in that order; junction bases with no gene match: 14. Germline V lookup: CDR1 MNHEY, CDR2 SVGAGI. The CDR3 DNA reads TGTGCCAGCAGTCCACTAGCGGGAAAGGCCCATGGTTCCTACAATGAGCAGTTCTTC. This encodes CASSPLAGKAHGSYNEQFF.

The table lists this clonotype with a count of one. Without the conserved terminal phenylalanine or tryptophan, this CDR3 likely stems from a read error. V and J are TRBV7-9 and TRBJ2-2, with D perhaps being TRBD1 or TRBD2 (5 bases each). CDR1 SEHNR and CDR2 FQNEAQ come from the germline V gene (reference sequence). This CDR3 contains 15 residues. Written as DNA, the CDR3 is TGTGCCAGCAGCTTAGAAGAGGTTGGCACCGGGGACCTGTTTTAT. As protein: CASSLEEVGTGDLFY.

Remarks on this clonotype: A read error is likely, as this CDR3 ends without the conserved phenylalanine or tryptophan. The chain recombines TRBV5-1 with TRBJ1-3; 7 bases match TRBD1. CDR3 length: 15 amino acids. Germline V gives CDR1 SGHRS, CDR2 YFSETQ. V gave up 5 bases and J gave up 4 bases; unmatched junction bases: 9. The CDR3 sequence: CASRTTGTEGNTIYC. Here the CDR3 DNA reads TGCGCCAGCAGGACAACAGGGACAGAAGGAAACACCATATATTGT.

Turning to this clonotype: Germline and junction disagree at one end, which may indicate a read error. V usage is TRBV20-1 and J usage is TRBJ2-2; 8 nucleotides agree with TRBD2. The germline V gene encodes CDR1 DFQATT and CDR2 SNEGSKA (reference sequence). The CDR3 length is 12 residues. The CDR3 nucleotides are TGTAGTGTACTAGCGGACAGCGGGGAGCTGTTTTTT. Translated: CSVLADSGELFF.

In the case of this clonotype: The conserved phenylalanine or tryptophan is not found at the CDR3 terminus, so this likely reflects a read error. The chain uses TRBV6-6 and TRBJ2-7; TRBD2 matches 10 bases. V was clipped by 6 bases and J by 0 bases; unmatched bases: 8. The germline gives CDR1 MNHNY, CDR2 SVGAGI (reference sequence). This CDR3 has 16 residues. The CDR3 here is CASSSPTSGNSYEQYS. CDR3 coding DNA: TGTGCCAGCAGCTCCCCTACTAGCGGGAACTCCTACGAGCAGTACTCC.